What follows are 7 T cell receptor beta chains derived from one specimen sequenced in a study of blood T cells in healthy people across ages. A second about 7 to 12 cycle PCR used barcoded and J-beta primers. TCRdb re-called the 5' RACE reads through MiXCR, storing one row per CDR3 protein. The sample holds 1.5 million to 2 million distinct CDR3 sequences, about 50% seen once. Sequencing input: blood. These receptors all come from a woman aged 40 to 50 in good health.

This sequence joins TRBV7-9 and TRBJ2-1, with a possible D match to TRBD1 (6 bases). Germline V gene lookup returns CDR1 SEHNR and CDR2 FQNEAQ (reference sequence). This CDR3 has 13 residues. Trimming removed 7 bases at V and 9 bases at J, with 16 bases between. Here the CDR3 reads CASNPGASSEQFF. The CDR3 nucleotides read TGTGCCAGCAACCCAGGGGCTAGCAGTGAGCAGTTCTTC.

This clonotype was observed once. One end of the junction varies from germline; a read error may be responsible. The CDR3 sequence: CASSQLTGVGTNTQYF. In DNA, the CDR3 is TGTGCCAGCAGCCAGCTTACAGGGGTTGGCACAAATACGCAGTATTTT. The genes are TRBV3-1 and TRBJ2-3; TRBD1 aligns across 7 bases. The CDR3 length is 16 residues. Germline CDR1 and CDR2: LGHDT and YNNKEL (reference sequence).

This clonotype has just a few counts. The chain recombines TRBV6-2 or TRBV6-3 with TRBJ2-1, with D possibly TRBD1 on 6 matching bases. The CDR3 totals 16 residues. The germline V gene has CDR1 MNHEY and CDR2 SVGEGT. V was clipped by 7 bases and J by 3 bases, with 19 bases between them. CDR3 region: CASNRLRGYIYNEQFF. CDR3 DNA: TGTGCCAGCAATCGACTTAGGGGGTATATCTACAATGAGCAGTTCTTC.

This clonotype was observed at least ten times. The rearrangement uses TRBV4-2 and TRBJ2-5; the D gene is possibly TRBD1 (5 bases). Trimming stripped 4 bases from V and 4 bases from J, with 13 bases between. Germline lookup yields CDR1 LGHNA and CDR2 YNFKEQ. The CDR3 is 14 residues long. The chain's CDR3 is CASSRSQGGETQYF. Written as DNA, the CDR3 is TGTGCCAGCAGCCGCTCCCAGGGTGGAGAGACCCAGTACTTC.

This clonotype was seen only once. CDR3 sequence (DNA): TGTGCCAGCAGCAGAAGGACTAGCGGGATTAGCACAGATACGCAGTATTTT. It encodes CASSRRTSGISTDTQYF. This chain joins TRBV6-1 and TRBJ2-3, with 12 nucleotides matching TRBD2. Germline V CDR1 and CDR2: MNHNS, SASEGT. The junction had 7 bases not matched to a gene; V was cut back by 6 bases and J by 0 bases. The CDR3 is 17 residues long.

This chain's CDR3 is CASSLEDRGLYSGANVLTF. As DNA, the CDR3 is TGTGCCAGCAGCTTAGAGGACAGGGGGCTATATTCTGGGGCCAACGTCCTGACTTTC. The chain has TRBV7-2 and TRBJ2-6; 11 nucleotides align to TRBD1. After removal of 1 base from V and 1 base from J, the junction contained 6 bases not matched to a gene. The CDR3 is made up of 19 amino acids. Germline lookup yields CDR1 SGHTA and CDR2 FQGNSA.

The chain combines TRBV4-2 with TRBJ2-1; 8 bases are shared with TRBD2. The J segment lost 7 bases and the V segment lost 0 bases, leaving 8 bases of the junction unmatched. CDR3 length: 16 amino acids. Germline CDR1 is LGHNA and CDR2 is YNFKEQ. The DNA for the CDR3 is TGTGCCAGCAGCCAAGATCTCGGGGGGGCTGGGAATGAGCAGTTCTTC. Its protein product is CASSQDLGGAGNEQFF.